The 14 T cell receptor beta chains presented below share a single source sample, sequenced in a study of response to subunit inactivated influenza vaccine. TCRdb reprocessed the RT-PCR reads with MiXCR, giving one entry per CDR3 protein. The table includes around 250,000 distinct CDR3 sequences, roughly an eighth detected once. Sequences were derived from non-naive T cells sorted from PBMCs, sampled 14 to 15 days before vaccination. These receptors originate from a man between 45 and 60 years old who received an inactivated influenza vaccine.

This clonotype occurred a few times. The chain has TRBV9 and TRBJ2-3; D tentatively fits TRBD1 or TRBD2 (7 bases each). The CDR3 loop spans 15 amino acids. Germline loops: CDR1 SGDLS, CDR2 YYNGEE. The germline V and J ends were trimmed by 7 bases and 4 bases, with 19 bases remaining between them. The CDR3 DNA follows: TGTGCCAGCTCCCAGGGGGGGTTTGGCGCAGATACGCAGTATTTT. This codes for CASSQGGFGADTQYF.

The chain combines TRBV11-2 with TRBJ2-3; D perhaps matches TRBD1 (6 bases). The ends were cut back, 5 bases at V and 4 bases at J, with 16 bases in the middle. This CDR3 is built from 15 residues. CDR1 SGHAT and CDR2 FQNNGV come from the germline V gene. The CDR3 sequence: CASSQDGQRADTQYF. As DNA, the CDR3 is TGTGCCAGCAGCCAAGACGGACAGAGGGCAGATACGCAGTATTTT.

The V call is TRBV19, the J call TRBJ2-3; D remains ambiguous. This CDR3 spans 13 amino acids. Trimming left V 4 bases short and J 6 bases short, with 11 bases between. Germline V gene sequence: CDR1 LNHDA, CDR2 SQIVND (reference sequence). For the CDR3, the DNA is TGTGCCAGTAGTAACTTTCAGTGGGATACGCAGTATTTT. Amino acid sequence: CASSNFQWDTQYF.

The CDR3 is CASSEGDSDNEQFF. The CDR3 region has the DNA TGTGCCAGCAGTGAGGGCGATTCTGACAATGAGCAGTTCTTC. The chain couples TRBV2 to TRBJ2-1; D is unresolved. Germline CDR1 SNHLY, CDR2 FYNNEI. Trimming shortened V by 3 bases and J by 5 bases, and 11 bases separated the two germline ends. CDR3 length equals 14 residues.

This clonotype has just a few counts. The chain is built from TRBV12-3 or TRBV12-4 and TRBJ2-1, with 11 nucleotides matching TRBD1. The CDR3 runs to 14 residues. V lost 7 bases to trimming and J lost 6 bases; unmatched junction nucleotides: 5. The DNA of the CDR3 is TGTGCCAGCAAACAGGGGACAGGGGGCAATGAGCAGTTCTTC. It encodes CASKQGTGGNEQFF.

The rearrangement uses TRBV3-1 and TRBJ1-6, with 8 nucleotides matching TRBD1. The CDR3 loop spans 17 amino acids. The V and J ends lost 3 bases and 10 bases, in that order; junction bases with no gene match: 14. Germline V gene lookup returns CDR1 LGHDT and CDR2 YNNKEL (reference sequence). The CDR3 DNA follows: TGTGCCAGCAGCCAGGACCAGGGGGCTACGGGAAGGTCACCCCTCCACTTT. Translation gives CASSQDQGATGRSPLHF.

This clonotype was observed many times. The V gene is TRBV27, the J gene TRBJ2-1; 7 bases map to TRBD2. Germline V gene lookup returns CDR1 MNHEY and CDR2 SMNVEV (reference sequence). Losses at the gene ends were 2 bases for V and 4 bases for J; bases not matched to a gene: 5. The CDR3 sequence is 15 residues long. In DNA form, the CDR3 reads TGTGCCAGCAGTTTACTAGCGGAGACTTACAATGAGCAGTTCTTC. It is translated as CASSLLAETYNEQFF.

This clonotype turned up a few times. V gene TRBV5-6 combines with J gene TRBJ2-2, with D maybe TRBD2 (5 bases). Trimming left V 4 bases short and J 3 bases short, with 16 bases between. The germline V gene has CDR1 SGHDT and CDR2 YYEEEE. This CDR3 region has 16 residues. The CDR3 DNA reads TGTGCCAGCAGCGTTACTAGTGCTTATCACACCGGGGAGCTGTTTTTT. Amino acid sequence: CASSVTSAYHTGELFF.

This clonotype was recorded many times. The chain employs TRBV5-1 and TRBJ2-1; D uncertain. The germline V gene has CDR1 SGHRS and CDR2 YFSETQ. V gave up 4 bases and J gave up 4 bases, with 15 bases separating them. This CDR3 is built from 15 residues. The CDR3 is CASSRTPDLYNEQFF. The CDR3 DNA is TGCGCCAGCAGCCGAACCCCGGATCTATACAATGAGCAGTTCTTC.

The chain couples TRBV9 to TRBJ2-3; 10 bases fit TRBD2. The ends lost 0 bases at V and 3 bases at J; junction bases unmatched: 4. Germline CDR1 is SGDLS and CDR2 is YYNGEE. CDR3 length: 16 residues. The CDR3, as DNA: TGTGCCAGCAGCGTAGATACGGGACTAGCGACAGATACGCAGTATTTT. Translating it yields CASSVDTGLATDTQYF.

This clonotype was observed a few times. The DNA for the CDR3 is TGTGCCAGCAGCTCCTCCTCGGGCGGCAGTGAGCAGTTCTTC. Protein: CASSSSSGGSEQFF. The V and J genes are TRBV5-4 and TRBJ2-1, with no clear D. Per germline, CDR1 SGHNT and CDR2 YYREEE (reference sequence). With 3 bases removed from V and 9 bases from J, the gap between germline ends came to 16 bases. There are 14 residues in the CDR3.

As to this clonotype: One end of the junction varies from germline; a read error may be responsible. This chain uses TRBV6-1 with TRBJ1-1; D is ambiguous. Germline CDR1 reads MNHNS; CDR2 reads SASEGT. This CDR3 has 14 residues. This chain's CDR3 is CTSSEGQINTEAFF. The CDR3 coding sequence is TGTACCAGCAGTGAAGGGCAGATTAACACTGAAGCTTTCTTT.

This clonotype was observed many times. The V call is TRBV12-3 or TRBV12-4, the J call TRBJ2-2; D unresolved. V lost 0 bases, J lost 4 bases, and 12 bases lay in between. This CDR3 has 16 residues. The CDR3 bases are TGTGCCAGCAGTTTAGCTTCCGGAGCAGGCACCGGGGAGCTGTTTTTT. Translated: CASSLASGAGTGELFF.

This clonotype was counted only a few times. The CDR3 region has the DNA TGTGCCAGCAGCTTAGTCGCGCGGGGCTCCTACAATGAGCAGTTCTTC. Translation gives CASSLVARGSYNEQFF. J is TRBJ2-1 and V is TRBV7-9; the D gene is possibly TRBD2 (6 bases). V dropped 1 base and J dropped 0 bases, with 10 bases sitting between them. Germline V gene data show CDR1 as SEHNR and CDR2 as FQNEAQ (reference sequence). This CDR3 region has 16 residues.